Listed here are 10 T cell receptor beta chains from one sample, sequenced in a study of vaccination and CD4 T cells after COVID-19. Sequence data for DNA of cultured CD4+ T cells were generated by the Oncomine TCR Beta short-read assay. TCRdb processed the PCR reads anew with MiXCR; each CDR3 protein has one entry. The profile shows 10,000 to 15,000 distinct CDR3 sequences, just over 60% of them singletons. For these TCRs, the target antigens are not known. As for treatment: roughly 11-day PBMC culture with coronavirus spike peptide pools or control peptides (ViraFEST assay). The specimen was CD4+ T cells from blood, cultured in vitro. These receptors were taken from a human donor who had recovered from COVID-19.

This clonotype is labeled as medium-sized. This chain links TRBV20-1 with TRBJ1-2; D possibly corresponds to TRBD1 (6 bases). From germline, CDR1 is DFQATT and CDR2 SNEGSKA (reference sequence). Trimming took 1 base from V and 0 from J, leaving 12 bases between them. This CDR3 region has 15 residues. CDR3: CSARVPPGANYGYTF. In nucleotides, the CDR3 is TGCAGTGCTAGAGTCCCCCCAGGGGCTAACTATGGCTACACCTTC.

This clonotype was counted between two and nine times. The chain recombines TRBV7-9 with TRBJ1-1, with D maybe TRBD1 (5 bases). CDR1 and CDR2 from the germline V gene are SEHNR and FQNEAQ (reference sequence). This CDR3 is 13 amino acids long. Trimming left V 2 bases short and J 6 bases short, with 10 bases between. CDR3 in DNA: TGTGCCAGCAGCTTACAGGGAGCCGCTGAAGCTTTCTTT. Translated, it gives CASSLQGAAEAFF.

This clonotype was observed a handful of times. The chain couples TRBV20-1 to TRBJ2-3; D is uncertain. The V end lost 0 bases, the J end lost 0 bases, and 10 bases lay between the germline ends. The length of the CDR3 is 15 residues. Germline V gene sequence: CDR1 DFQATT, CDR2 SNEGSKA (reference sequence). CDR3 bases: TGCAGTGCTAGAGAACCCAGCTCTAGCACAGATACGCAGTATTTT. It codes for CSAREPSSSTDTQYF.

The V and J genes are TRBV11-2 and TRBJ2-6, with a possible D match to TRBD2 (6 bases). Germline V gives CDR1 SGHAT, CDR2 FQNNGV. CDR3 size: 15 residues. V was trimmed by 8 bases and J by 4 bases, leaving 15 bases between them. The CDR3 loop reads CASSSRGVGANVLTF. For the CDR3, the DNA is TGTGCCAGCTCCTCCCGCGGGGTCGGGGCCAACGTCCTGACTTTC.

The chain recombines TRBV6-2 or TRBV6-3 with TRBJ1-1, with D unclear. Germline assignment: CDR1 MNHEY and CDR2 SVGEGT. Trimming cost V 6 bases and J 7 bases, with 21 bases left between them. This CDR3 region has 15 residues. CDR3 region: CASSHRTAGAIEAFF. The CDR3 DNA reads TGTGCCAGCAGCCATAGGACCGCCGGAGCTATTGAAGCTTTCTTT.

This sequence joins TRBV14 and TRBJ2-7; 9 positions match TRBD1. Losses at the gene ends were 4 bases for V and 7 bases for J; bases not matched to a gene: 14. This CDR3 comprises 16 residues. Germline lookup yields CDR1 SGHDN and CDR2 FVKESK. The CDR3 DNA follows: TGTGCCAGCAGCCCGGCCCTCGGGACAGGGCTCTGGGAGCAGTACTTC. It yields the protein CASSPALGTGLWEQYF.

V gene TRBV5-4 combines with J gene TRBJ2-1; D is undetermined. CDR1 is SGHNT, CDR2 YYREEE, per germline (reference sequence). The CDR3 runs 15 residues. V was trimmed by 1 base and J by 0 bases, leaving 8 bases between them. The DNA for the CDR3 is TGTGCCAGCAGCTTGTGGCGGAGCTCCTACAATGAGCAGTTCTTC. Residues: CASSLWRSSYNEQFF.

The rearrangement joins TRBV5-1 to TRBJ1-2; D gene unclear. Germline V gene lookup returns CDR1 SGHRS and CDR2 YFSETQ. CDR3 size: 13 residues. The V gene lost 0 bases and the J gene lost 6 bases, with 9 bases spanning the gap. This CDR3 reads CASSLDGLDGYTF. The CDR3, as DNA: TGCGCCAGCAGCTTGGACGGTCTCGATGGCTACACCTTC.

This chain links TRBV10-3 with TRBJ2-5; TRBD1 agrees at 7 bases. This CDR3 comprises 17 residues. V lost 7 bases, J lost 5 bases, and 19 bases stayed unmatched. Germline values: CDR1 ENHRY, CDR2 SYGVKD. CDR3 sequence reads: CAINFRDSTIPIETQYF. The DNA for the CDR3 is TGTGCCATCAATTTCCGGGACAGTACTATCCCAATCGAGACCCAGTACTTC.

The rearrangement links TRBV29-1 to TRBJ2-3; 10 nucleotides agree with TRBD1. The CDR3 is 15 amino acids. Germline V gene lookup returns CDR1 SQVTM and CDR2 ANQGSEA. J lost 1 base, V lost 7 bases, and 8 bases had no gene match. CDR3 region: CSAESGTGGTDTQYF. DNA of the CDR3: TGCAGCGCAGAATCCGGGACAGGGGGCACAGATACGCAGTATTTT.